The T cell receptor (beta chain) under discussion was sequenced for a study of blood T cell repertoires in COVID-19. Study-level background: The cDNA or gDNA used as material had been derived from T cells, B-cell-depleted T cells, or PBMCs.

Original processing methods: Counts of nucleated cells, estimated from reference gene primer amplification, were obtained. TCRdb's copy holds only in-frame clones and misses some; the assay was immunoSEQ multiplex PCR. The DNA gave D and trimming, while V, J and clone size come from that table. The sample consists of about 310,000 clones, roughly 87% of them appearing once. Germline V gene lookup returns CDR1 SGHDN and CDR2 FVKESK. Trimming took off 1 base at V and 1 base at J, with 12 bases between the two ends. The CDR3 loop spans 16 amino acids. The sequenced material came from peripheral blood. The chain has TRBV14 and TRBJ2-3; D may be TRBD2 (5 bases). The TCR originated in a man between 18 and 35 years old with active or convalescent COVID-19. In DNA form, the CDR3 reads TGTGCCAGCAGCCAAGGGAGCGGTGGCGGCACAGATACGCAGTATTTT. This codes for CASSQGSGGGTDTQYF.